This TCR beta chain was identified during a study of CD8+ T cells in alopecia areata. Points from the study as a whole: Scalp clonality decreased significantly with tofacitinib, and so did expanded CD8+ clones among the top 100.

The treatment: oral pan-JAK inhibitor, 5-10 mg twice daily. RNA extraction was followed by reverse transcription into cDNA, which acted as the sequencing template. Sequenced by immunoSEQ multiplex PCR; TCRdb stores in-frame clones only, minus some. The table lists around 290,000 clones, nearly 60% of them singletons. Regarding this clone: The antigen is unknown.

The CDR3 contains 16 residues. V was pared by 3 bases and J by 5 bases, with 7 bases of the junction left unmatched. Germline CDR1 and CDR2: SGHTA and FQGNSA. The sequence derives from a human donor with alopecia areata. The sequenced sample was CD4+ T cells sorted from blood, obtained at week 24, from a patient treated with tofacitinib. The genes are TRBV7-2 and TRBJ2-5; 12 bases are shared with TRBD2. The CDR3 DNA sequence: TGTGCCAGCAGCTTCTCTAGCGGGGGGGCCTTGGAGACCCAGTACTTC. This codes for CASSFSSGGALETQYF.